A single sample gave rise to the 15 T cell receptor beta chains below, sequenced in a study of OX40 agonist ivuxolimab in advanced cancers. The library was generated by the immunoSEQ multiplex PCR assay. Drawn from immuneACCESS, this table holds only the in-frame rearrangements with V and J called that TCRdb kept. Clones are partly lost; checked studies trace under half to an unresolved V gene and leave the rest unexplained. The sample table holds about 64,000 clones, of which 80% to 90% were seen once. The ten top clones hold over 2% of the sample. This specimen was CD4+ or CD8+ T cells sorted from blood, taken in a trial of the OX40 agonist ivuxolimab. These receptors were obtained from an adult with an advanced solid tumor such as melanoma, head and neck, liver or kidney cancer.

The chain combines TRBV4-1 with TRBJ1-2; D unclear. Trimming pared 4 bases from V and 4 bases from J, leaving 10 bases between. This CDR3 is built from 13 residues. Germline lookup yields CDR1 MGHRA and CDR2 YSYEKL. The CDR3 sequence is CASSRVGSYGYTF. The CDR3 DNA follows: TGCGCCAGCAGCCGCGTAGGCAGCTATGGCTACACCTTC.

The chain carries TRBV21-1 and TRBJ1-2. TRBV21-1 is deemed a pseudogene. The length of the CDR3 is 23 residues. This chain's CDR3 is CASSKGTWGAILLSNTEVSGYTF. The CDR3 DNA reads as TGTGCCAGCAGCAAAGGGACCTGGGGGGCCATACTCTTGTCCAATACCGAGGTGAGCGGCTACACCTTC.

The V call is TRBV10-3, the J call TRBJ2-1, with D unclear. The CDR3 sequence is 12 residues long. Germline-derived CDR1 and CDR2 are ENHRY and SYGVKD. Trimming cost V 5 bases and J 8 bases, with 10 bases left between them. CDR3 residues: CAISTYRDEQFF. DNA for the CDR3: TGTGCCATCAGTACATACCGGGATGAGCAGTTCTTC.

Turning to this clone: A junction end diverges from the germline sequence, so it may reflect a read error. This sequence joins TRBV6-5 and TRBJ2-1; a possible D gene is TRBD2 (6 bases). CDR1 is MNHEY, CDR2 SVGAGI, per germline. The CDR3 runs 14 residues. CDR3 DNA: TGTGCCGGCAGACTCAGGACTACTGCAAATGAGCAGTTCTTC. As protein: CAGRLRTTANEQFF.

This chain uses TRBV7-9 with TRBJ2-2; TRBD2 is a possible D gene (6 bases). Germline lookup yields CDR1 SEHNR and CDR2 FQNEAQ (reference sequence). The CDR3 consists of 16 residues. V lost 2 bases and J lost 5, with 15 bases in between. The CDR3 reads CASSLLGSGVTGELFF. Written as DNA, the CDR3 is TGTGCCAGCAGCTTATTGGGCTCGGGGGTTACCGGGGAGCTGTTTTTT.

The CDR3 DNA reads as TGTGCCAGCAGCTTTGGGGGGGGTCTCGACTGGAGCAATCAGCCCCAGCATTTT. Its protein is CASSFGGGLDWSNQPQHF. V and J are TRBV5-4 and TRBJ1-5; D perhaps matches TRBD1 (5 bases). Per germline, CDR1 SGHNT and CDR2 YYREEE (reference sequence). The CDR3 is 18 residues long. The V and J ends lost 2 bases and 1 base respectively, with 19 bases between them.

This clone has only one observation. The gene calls are TRBV6-1 and TRBJ1-1, with 9 bases that match TRBD1. In germline, CDR1 is MNHNS, CDR2 SASEGT. This CDR3 is 13 amino acids long. V gave up 10 bases and J gave up 4 bases; unmatched junction bases: 7. The CDR3 reads CATRDRAFTEAFF. The DNA of the CDR3 is TGTGCCACCCGGGACAGGGCTTTCACTGAAGCTTTCTTT.

Concerning this clone itself: A read error may produce the germline difference seen at one junction end. The chain is built from TRBV7-7 and TRBJ2-1; 9 nucleotides agree with TRBD2. The CDR3 consists of 12 residues. CDR1 is SSHAT, CDR2 FNYEAQ, per germline (reference sequence). The CDR3 coding sequence is TGTGCTAGCAGCTTAGCGGGGAGACTAGCGGTCTTC. It codes for CASSLAGRLAVF.

The rearrangement links TRBV30 to TRBJ2-7; 8 nucleotides match TRBD2. Unmatched junction bases numbered 14, after V lost 2 bases and J lost 2 bases. The CDR3 is made up of 17 amino acids. Germline CDR1 GTSNPN, CDR2 SVGIG (reference sequence). The CDR3 protein is CAWSPRASGLLPYEQYF. The CDR3 region has the DNA TGTGCCTGGAGTCCCCGGGCTAGCGGGCTGCTCCCCTACGAGCAGTACTTC.

This clone was recorded once. The chain employs TRBV7-9 and TRBJ2-3; 11 nucleotides line up with TRBD2. Trimming took 4 bases from V and 8 from J; bases not matched to a gene: 11. The germline V gene has CDR1 SEHNR and CDR2 FQNEAQ (reference sequence). The CDR3 loop spans 16 amino acids. The CDR3 is CASSSPGLAVPRTQYF. In DNA, the CDR3 is TGTGCCAGCAGCTCTCCGGGACTAGCGGTCCCGCGTACGCAGTATTTT.

The chain combines TRBV10-3 with TRBJ2-3; D uncertain. The CDR3 loop spans 14 amino acids. Germline V gene data show CDR1 as ENHRY and CDR2 as SYGVKD. Trimming removed 7 bases at V and 0 bases at J, with 11 bases between. The chain's CDR3 is CAINQLLSTDTQYF. CDR3 nucleotide sequence: TGTGCCATCAACCAGCTCCTTAGCACAGATACGCAGTATTTT.

V and J are TRBV29-1 and TRBJ2-2; D ambiguous. The germline V gene encodes CDR1 SQVTM and CDR2 ANQGSEA. The CDR3 covers 14 residues. V shed 4 bases and J shed 6 bases, with 15 bases lying between them. The CDR3 nucleotides read TGCAGCGTTGCTGTATTGACGCGCTCCGGGGAGCTGTTTTTT. This codes for CSVAVLTRSGELFF.

This clone was observed a few times. The gene calls are TRBV29-1 and TRBJ2-5; D is ambiguous. CDR1 SQVTM and CDR2 ANQGSEA come from the germline V gene. The CDR3 contains 11 residues. Trimming left V 4 bases short and J 11 bases short, with 14 bases between. The CDR3 DNA is TGCAGCGTTGCCCTAGACACCCGACAGTACTTC. It translates to CSVALDTRQYF.

This clone was seen only a few times. This chain links TRBV28 with TRBJ1-3; maybe TRBD1 (5 bases). The CDR3 has 13 residues. Trimming removed 7 bases from V and 9 bases from J, with 16 bases in between. CDR1 MDHEN and CDR2 SYDVKM come from the germline V gene. The CDR3 region has the DNA TGTGCCAGCACCTTGACAGTAGTAGGCACCATATATTTT. As protein: CASTLTVVGTIYF.

The J gene is TRBJ2-3, the V gene TRBV18, with D possibly being TRBD1 (6 bases). Germline CDR1 reads KGHSH; CDR2 reads LQKENI. Trimming pared 4 bases from V and 2 bases from J, leaving 16 bases between. This CDR3 has 16 residues. The chain's CDR3 is CASSQGDIIATDTQYF. The CDR3 nucleotides are TGTGCCAGCTCACAAGGGGACATCATCGCCACAGATACGCAGTATTTT.